A selection of T cell receptor beta chains follows, all from one sample in a study of T cells in Graves' hyperthyroidism and ophthalmopathy. One entry per CDR3 protein results from TCRdb running MiXCR on the multiplex PCR reads. The data hold 650,000 to 750,000 distinct CDR3 sequences, with around 13% observed a single time. The sample taken for sequencing was blood. Receptor source: a woman aged 18-29 years with Graves' hyperthyroidism. Both conserved end residues are part of each CDR3. The D gene is left open where the match is weak. Size tells how often a clone was seen (once, few, many) or the class of an expanded clone, and some rows leave it out.

clone_size j_call v_call d_call cdr3_nt cdr3_aa
- TRBJ1-5 TRBV28 - TGTGCCAGCAGTTTAGAGGGATATGGGCCCCAGCATTTT CASSLEGYGPQHF
- TRBJ1-1 TRBV29-1 TRBD1 TGCAGCGTTGAGCGACAGGGGGCGAATGGGGCTGAAGCTTTCTTT CSVERQGANGAEAFF
many TRBJ2-2 TRBV5-1 - TGCGCCAGCAGCTCGGGCACTAAAGCCGGGGAGCTGTTTTTT CASSSGTKAGELFF
many TRBJ1-2 TRBV3-1 TRBD1 TGTGCCAGCAGCCAATATGGCAGGGGGGACTATGGCTACACCTTC CASSQYGRGDYGYTF
many TRBJ2-3 TRBV18 - TGTGCCAGCTCTCCAACCCTGACAGATACGCAGTATTTT CASSPTLTDTQYF
- TRBJ2-7 TRBV28 - TGTGCCAGCAGTTTGCCGGGTCCACCCTACGAGCAGTACTTC CASSLPGPPYEQYF
few TRBJ2-1 TRBV4-1 - TGCGCCAGCAGCCAAGGAATGGTAATCGAGCAGTTCTTC CASSQGMVIEQFF
- TRBJ1-1 TRBV6-5 TRBD1 TGTGCCAGCAGTTATCTGGGACAGGGGTCGGGGGACACTGAAGCTTTCTTT CASSYLGQGSGDTEAFF
many TRBJ1-2 TRBV6-1 - TGTGCCAGCAGTGAAGCGGGCAGGGGCCTAAAGCATGGCTACACCTTC CASSEAGRGLKHGYTF
- TRBJ2-1 TRBV5-8 - TGTGCCAGCAGCTTGGGGCTGGAATTTCGTAATGAGCAGTTCTTC CASSLGLEFRNEQFF
- TRBJ1-5 TRBV12-3/TRBV12-4 - TGTGCCAGCAGTTTTCGGCGAGGGAGTAATCAGCCCCAGCATTTT CASSFRRGSNQPQHF
many TRBJ1-4 TRBV12-3/TRBV12-4 - TGTGCCAGCAGATCTACCGCGAATGAAAAACTGTTTTTT CASRSTANEKLFF
many TRBJ1-4 TRBV13 - TGTGCCAGCAGCTCATCGCGAGTAGATGAAAAACTGTTTTTT CASSSSRVDEKLFF
many TRBJ1-5 TRBV28 - TGTGCCAGCACCCCCGAGGGGCCCCGAACGCCCCAGCATTTT CASTPEGPRTPQHF
many TRBJ2-1 TRBV7-2 TRBD2 TGTGCCAGCAACCTAGGACTAGCGGGTTACAATGAGCAGTTCTTC CASNLGLAGYNEQFF
few TRBJ1-1 TRBV19 - TGTGCCAGTAGTATCTGGGGAGAAGCTTTCTTT CASSIWGEAFF
many TRBJ2-1 TRBV11-1 - TGTGCCAGCAGCTTTGAAGGGGGGGCTCCCTATTACAATGAGCAGTTCTTC CASSFEGGAPYYNEQFF
- TRBJ1-3 TRBV12-3/TRBV12-4 - TGTGCCAGCAGTTTTGGGACGATCCTCGTTGGAAACACCATATATTTT CASSFGTILVGNTIYF
- TRBJ2-1 TRBV20-1 - TGCAGTACCCCCGGGACGGGGAGCTCCTACAATGAGCAGTTCTTC CSTPGTGSSYNEQFF
- TRBJ2-2 TRBV11-2 - TGTGCCAGCAGAAAACAGGGACGCGGGGAGCTGTTTTTT CASRKQGRGELFF
- TRBJ2-7 TRBV6-2/TRBV6-3 - TGTGCCAGCAGCGAGTGGCCCGCCAACGAGCAGTACTTC CASSEWPANEQYF
few TRBJ2-2 TRBV28 - TGTGCCACCCGACAGCCGCACAACACCGGGGAGCTGTTTTTT CATRQPHNTGELFF
- TRBJ2-7 TRBV30 TRBD1 TGTGCCAGCAGCTTACAGGGGTCCAGCGAGCAGTACTTC CASSLQGSSEQYF
- TRBJ2-5 TRBV20-1 TRBD1 TGCAGTGCTACAAAGACAGGGATCGGTGTAGAGACCCAGTACTTC CSATKTGIGVETQYF
- TRBJ1-1 TRBV6-2/TRBV6-3 - TGTGCCAGCGGTAAAGTCCGTCCTGAAGCTTTCTTT CASGKVRPEAFF
- TRBJ2-7 TRBV6-2/TRBV6-3 - TGTGCCAGCAGTTACTTAGACTACGAGCAGTACTTC CASSYLDYEQYF
many TRBJ2-7 TRBV20-1 TRBD2 TGCAGTGCTAAAGCTCCGGGCGGGAGGAGCTACGAGCAGTACTTC CSAKAPGGRSYEQYF
many TRBJ1-1 TRBV2 TRBD1 TGTGCCAGCGTCAGTACAGGGGGCGTCGGTACTGAAGCTTTCTTT CASVSTGGVGTEAFF
many TRBJ2-7 TRBV7-9 - TGTGCCACCGGGACCGAGCAGTACTTC CATGTEQYF
- TRBJ2-3 TRBV12-3/TRBV12-4 - TGTGCCAGCAGCGGGACTCCACTTCATACGCAGTATTTT CASSGTPLHTQYF
many TRBJ2-1 TRBV12-3/TRBV12-4 TRBD2 TGTGCCAGCAGTTTAAGACTAGCGGGAGTGGGTGAGCAGTTCTTC CASSLRLAGVGEQFF
- TRBJ2-3 TRBV7-3 - TGTGCCAGCAGCCCTCAGGGGGGGTTGGATACGCAGTATTTT CASSPQGGLDTQYF
- TRBJ2-1 TRBV28 - TGTGCCGGATCGGACACTTACAATGAGCAGTTCTTC CAGSDTYNEQFF
few TRBJ2-2 TRBV2 - TGTGCCAGCCGAACAGGCTCGAACACCGGGGAGCTGTTTTTT CASRTGSNTGELFF
many TRBJ1-2 TRBV2 - TGTGCCAGCGGGGAAACCGACGGTAACTATGGCTACACCTTC CASGETDGNYGYTF
- TRBJ2-7 TRBV6-2/TRBV6-3 - TGTGCCAGCACCCCCCGTCCCGGGCACGAGCAGTACTTC CASTPRPGHEQYF